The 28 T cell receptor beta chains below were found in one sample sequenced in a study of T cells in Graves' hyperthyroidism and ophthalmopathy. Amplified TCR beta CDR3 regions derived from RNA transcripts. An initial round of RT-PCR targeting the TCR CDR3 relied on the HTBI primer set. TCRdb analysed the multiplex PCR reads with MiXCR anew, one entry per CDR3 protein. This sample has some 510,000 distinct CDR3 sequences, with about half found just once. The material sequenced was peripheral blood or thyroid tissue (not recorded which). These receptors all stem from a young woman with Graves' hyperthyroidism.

The CDR3, as DNA: TGCGCCAGCAGACAAGCCGGGACACTCGGGAGCGAGACCCAGTACTTC. Residues: CASRQAGTLGSETQYF. The V gene is TRBV5-1, the J gene TRBJ2-5; perhaps D is TRBD1 or TRBD2 (6 bases each). In germline, CDR1 is SGHRS, CDR2 YFSETQ. This CDR3 has 16 amino acids. The V end lost 5 bases, the J end lost 5 bases, and 22 bases lay between the germline ends.

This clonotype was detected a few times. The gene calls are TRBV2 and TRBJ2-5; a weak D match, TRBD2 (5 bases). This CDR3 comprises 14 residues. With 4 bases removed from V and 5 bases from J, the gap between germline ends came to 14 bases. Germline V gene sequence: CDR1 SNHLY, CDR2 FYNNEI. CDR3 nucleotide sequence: TGTGCCAGCAGTGCTAGCCTAACGGGGGAGACCCAGTACTTC. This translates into CASSASLTGETQYF.

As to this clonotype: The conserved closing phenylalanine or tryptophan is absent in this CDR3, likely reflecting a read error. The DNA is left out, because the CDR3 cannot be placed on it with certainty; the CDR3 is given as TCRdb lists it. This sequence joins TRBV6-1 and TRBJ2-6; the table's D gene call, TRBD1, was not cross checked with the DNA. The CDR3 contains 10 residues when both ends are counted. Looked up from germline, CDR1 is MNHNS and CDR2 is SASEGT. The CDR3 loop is CASGAGRSNT.

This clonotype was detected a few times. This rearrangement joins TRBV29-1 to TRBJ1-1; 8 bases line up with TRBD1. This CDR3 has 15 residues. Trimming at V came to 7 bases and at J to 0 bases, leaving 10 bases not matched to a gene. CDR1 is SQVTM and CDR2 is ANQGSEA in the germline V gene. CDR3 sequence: CSGKRTGLVNTEAFF. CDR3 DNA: TGCAGCGGAAAACGGACAGGGTTAGTGAACACTGAAGCTTTCTTT.

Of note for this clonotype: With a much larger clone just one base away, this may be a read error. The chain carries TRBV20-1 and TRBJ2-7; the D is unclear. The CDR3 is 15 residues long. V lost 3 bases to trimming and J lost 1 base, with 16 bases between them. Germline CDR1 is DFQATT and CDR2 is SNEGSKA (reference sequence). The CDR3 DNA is TGCAGTGCTAGGCTTAGTGCGGCCGGATCCTACGAGCAGTACTTC. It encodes CSARLSAAGSYEQYF.

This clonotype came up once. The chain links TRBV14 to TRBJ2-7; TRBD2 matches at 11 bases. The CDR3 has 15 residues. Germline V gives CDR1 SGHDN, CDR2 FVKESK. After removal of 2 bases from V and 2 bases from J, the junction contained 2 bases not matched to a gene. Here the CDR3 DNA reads TGTGCCAGCAGCCAAATAGCGGGAGGGGCCTACGAGCAGTACTTC. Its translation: CASSQIAGGAYEQYF.

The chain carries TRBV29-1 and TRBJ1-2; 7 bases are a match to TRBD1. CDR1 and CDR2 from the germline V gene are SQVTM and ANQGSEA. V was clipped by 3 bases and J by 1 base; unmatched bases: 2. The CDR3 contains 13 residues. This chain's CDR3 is CSVEDRLNYGYTF. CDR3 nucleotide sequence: TGCAGCGTTGAGGACAGGCTTAACTATGGCTACACCTTC.

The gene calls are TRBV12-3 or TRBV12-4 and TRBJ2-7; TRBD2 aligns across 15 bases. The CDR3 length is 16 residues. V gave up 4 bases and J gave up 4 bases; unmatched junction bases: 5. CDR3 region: CASSYSGLAGGYEQYF. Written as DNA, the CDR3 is TGTGCCAGCAGTTACTCGGGACTAGCGGGAGGATACGAGCAGTACTTC.

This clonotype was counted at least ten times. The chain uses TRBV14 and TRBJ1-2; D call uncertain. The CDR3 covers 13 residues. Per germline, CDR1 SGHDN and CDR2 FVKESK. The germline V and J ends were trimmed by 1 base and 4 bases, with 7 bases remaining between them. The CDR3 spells CASSQVRTYGYTF. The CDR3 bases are TGTGCCAGCAGCCAAGTTAGGACCTATGGCTACACCTTC.

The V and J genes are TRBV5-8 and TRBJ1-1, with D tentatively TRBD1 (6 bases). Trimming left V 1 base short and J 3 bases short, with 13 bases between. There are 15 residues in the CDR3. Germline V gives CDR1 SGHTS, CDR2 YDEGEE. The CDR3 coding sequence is TGTGCCAGCAGCTTGACACCCCACAGGGACACTGAAGCTTTCTTT. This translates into CASSLTPHRDTEAFF. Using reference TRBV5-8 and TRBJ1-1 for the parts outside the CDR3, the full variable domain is EAGVTQSPTHLIKTRGQQATLRCSPISGHTSVYWYQQALGLGLQFLLWYDEGEERNRGNFPPRFSGRQFPNYSSELNVNALELEDSALYLCASSLTPHRDTEAFFGQGTRLTVV.

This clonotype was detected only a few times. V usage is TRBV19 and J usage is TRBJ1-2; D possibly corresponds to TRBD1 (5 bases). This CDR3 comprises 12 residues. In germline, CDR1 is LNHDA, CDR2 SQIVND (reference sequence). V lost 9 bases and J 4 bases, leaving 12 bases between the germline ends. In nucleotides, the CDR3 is TGTGCCAGCGGGGGGACCCTCTATGGCTACACCTTC. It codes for CASGGTLYGYTF. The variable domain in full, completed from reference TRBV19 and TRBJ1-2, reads DGGITQSPKYLFRKEGQNVTLSCEQNLNHDAMYWYRQDPGQGLRLIYYSQIVNDFQKGDIAEGYSVSREKKESFPLTVTSAQKNPTAFYLCASGGTLYGYTFGSGTRLTVV.

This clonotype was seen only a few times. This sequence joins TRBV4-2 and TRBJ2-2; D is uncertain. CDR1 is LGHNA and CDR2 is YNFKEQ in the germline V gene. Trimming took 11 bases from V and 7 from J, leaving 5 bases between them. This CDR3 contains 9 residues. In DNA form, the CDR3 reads TGTGCCTCTTACGGGGAGCTGTTTTTT. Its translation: CASYGELFF.

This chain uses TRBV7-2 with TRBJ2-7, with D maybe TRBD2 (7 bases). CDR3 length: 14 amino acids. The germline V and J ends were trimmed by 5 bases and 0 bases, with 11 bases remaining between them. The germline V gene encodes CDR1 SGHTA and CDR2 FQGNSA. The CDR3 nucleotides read TGTGCCAGCAGCAGGGGGGGTTACTCCTACGAGCAGTACTTC. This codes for CASSRGGYSYEQYF.

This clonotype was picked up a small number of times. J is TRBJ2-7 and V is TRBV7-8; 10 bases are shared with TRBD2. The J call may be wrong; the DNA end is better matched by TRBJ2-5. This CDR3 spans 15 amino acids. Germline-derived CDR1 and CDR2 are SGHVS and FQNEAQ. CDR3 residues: CASSSLLAGQETQYF. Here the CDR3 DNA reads TGTGCCAGCAGCTCTCTACTAGCGGGACAAGAGACCCAGTACTTC.

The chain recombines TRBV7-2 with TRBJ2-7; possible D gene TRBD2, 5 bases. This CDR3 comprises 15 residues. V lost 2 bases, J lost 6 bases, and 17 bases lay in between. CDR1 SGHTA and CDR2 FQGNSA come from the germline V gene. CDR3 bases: TGTGCCAGCAGCTTATTGCGGGCTTCGCAGACCGAGCAGTACTTC. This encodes CASSLLRASQTEQYF.

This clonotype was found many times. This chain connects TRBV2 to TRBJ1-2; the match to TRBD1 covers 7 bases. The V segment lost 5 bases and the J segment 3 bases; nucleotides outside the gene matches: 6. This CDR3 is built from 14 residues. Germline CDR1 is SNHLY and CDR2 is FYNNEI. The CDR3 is CASSPSRGDYGYTF. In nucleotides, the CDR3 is TGTGCCAGCAGTCCATCCAGGGGGGACTATGGCTACACCTTC.

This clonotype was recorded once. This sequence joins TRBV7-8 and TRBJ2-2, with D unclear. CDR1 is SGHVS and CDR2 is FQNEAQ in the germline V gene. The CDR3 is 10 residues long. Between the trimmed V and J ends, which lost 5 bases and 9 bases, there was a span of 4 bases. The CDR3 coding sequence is TGTGCCAGCAGCGGCCGGGAGCTGTTTTTT. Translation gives CASSGRELFF.

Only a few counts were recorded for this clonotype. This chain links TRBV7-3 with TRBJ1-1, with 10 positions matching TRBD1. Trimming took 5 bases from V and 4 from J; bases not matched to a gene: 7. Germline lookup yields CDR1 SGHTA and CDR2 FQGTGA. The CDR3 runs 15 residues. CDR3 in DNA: TGTGCCAGCAGCCCGACAGGGGGCGGAATCACTGAAGCTTTCTTT. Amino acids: CASSPTGGGITEAFF.

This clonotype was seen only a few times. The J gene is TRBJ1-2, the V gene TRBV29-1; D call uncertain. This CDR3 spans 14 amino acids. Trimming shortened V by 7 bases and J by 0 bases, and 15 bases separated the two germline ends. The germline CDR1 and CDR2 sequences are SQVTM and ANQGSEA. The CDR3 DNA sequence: TGCAGCGCCGACCCGGCAGCCCCTAACTATGGCTACACCTTC. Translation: CSADPAAPNYGYTF.

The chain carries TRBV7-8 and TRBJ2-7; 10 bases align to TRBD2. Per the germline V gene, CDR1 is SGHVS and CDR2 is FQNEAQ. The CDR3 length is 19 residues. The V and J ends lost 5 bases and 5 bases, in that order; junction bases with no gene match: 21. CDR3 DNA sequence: TGTGCCAGCAGCCAAGATCTTCGGGGTTGGAGCGGGAGGGGTGACGAGCAGTACTTC. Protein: CASSQDLRGWSGRGDEQYF.

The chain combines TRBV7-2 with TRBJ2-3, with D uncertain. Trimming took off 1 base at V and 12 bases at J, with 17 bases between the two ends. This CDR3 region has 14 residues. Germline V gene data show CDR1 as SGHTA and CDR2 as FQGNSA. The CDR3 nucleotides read TGTGCCAGCAGCTTAGTCTCCACCTCGAAGACCCAGTATTTT. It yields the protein CASSLVSTSKTQYF. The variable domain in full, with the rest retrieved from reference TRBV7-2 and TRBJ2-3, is GAGVSQSPSNKVTEKGKDVELRCDPISGHTALYWYRQSLGQGLEFLIYFQGNSAPDKSGLPSDRFSAERTGGSVSTLTIQRTQQEDSAVYLCASSLVSTSKTQYFGPGTRLTVL.

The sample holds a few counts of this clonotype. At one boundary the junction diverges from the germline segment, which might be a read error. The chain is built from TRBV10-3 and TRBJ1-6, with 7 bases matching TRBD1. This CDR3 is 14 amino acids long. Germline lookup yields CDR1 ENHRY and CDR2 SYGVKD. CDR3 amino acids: CASSEGTDNSPLHF. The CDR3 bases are TGTGCCAGCAGTGAAGGGACAGATAATTCACCCCTCCACTTT.

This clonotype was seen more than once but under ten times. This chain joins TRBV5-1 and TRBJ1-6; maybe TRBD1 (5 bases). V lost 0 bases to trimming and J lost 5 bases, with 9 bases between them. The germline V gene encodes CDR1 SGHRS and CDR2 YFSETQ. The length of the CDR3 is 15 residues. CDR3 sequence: CASSLDGRDNSPLHF. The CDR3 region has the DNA TGCGCCAGCAGCTTGGACGGCAGGGATAATTCACCCCTCCACTTT.

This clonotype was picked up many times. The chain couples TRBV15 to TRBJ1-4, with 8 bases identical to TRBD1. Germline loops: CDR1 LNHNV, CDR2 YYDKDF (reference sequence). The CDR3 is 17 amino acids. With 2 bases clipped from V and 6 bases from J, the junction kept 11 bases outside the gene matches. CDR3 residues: CATSRTPQGAHHEKLFF. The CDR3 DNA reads TGTGCCACCAGCAGAACACCCCAGGGGGCGCATCATGAAAAACTGTTTTTT.

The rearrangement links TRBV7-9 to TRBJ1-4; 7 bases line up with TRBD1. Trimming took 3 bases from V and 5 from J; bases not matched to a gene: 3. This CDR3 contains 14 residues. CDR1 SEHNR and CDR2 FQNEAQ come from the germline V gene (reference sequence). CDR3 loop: CASSLVQGNEKLFF. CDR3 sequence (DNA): TGTGCCAGCAGCTTGGTACAGGGGAATGAAAAACTGTTTTTT.

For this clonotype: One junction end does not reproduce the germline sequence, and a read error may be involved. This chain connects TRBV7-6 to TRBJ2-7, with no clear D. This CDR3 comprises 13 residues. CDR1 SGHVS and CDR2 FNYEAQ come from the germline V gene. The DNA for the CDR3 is TGCGCCAGCAGCCAGTGGGCCACCTACGAGCAGTACTTC. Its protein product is CASSQWATYEQYF.

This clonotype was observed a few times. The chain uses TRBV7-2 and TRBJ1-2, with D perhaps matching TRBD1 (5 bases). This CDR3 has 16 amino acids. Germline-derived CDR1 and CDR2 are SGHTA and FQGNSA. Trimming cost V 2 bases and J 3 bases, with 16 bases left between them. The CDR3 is CASSLPPGPADYGYTF. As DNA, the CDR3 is TGTGCCAGCAGCTTACCACCGGGACCAGCTGACTATGGCTACACCTTC. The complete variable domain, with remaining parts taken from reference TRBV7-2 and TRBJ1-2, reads GAGVSQSPSNKVTEKGKDVELRCDPISGHTALYWYRQSLGQGLEFLIYFQGNSAPDKSGLPSDRFSAERTGGSVSTLTIQRTQQEDSAVYLCASSLPPGPADYGYTFGSGTRLTVV.

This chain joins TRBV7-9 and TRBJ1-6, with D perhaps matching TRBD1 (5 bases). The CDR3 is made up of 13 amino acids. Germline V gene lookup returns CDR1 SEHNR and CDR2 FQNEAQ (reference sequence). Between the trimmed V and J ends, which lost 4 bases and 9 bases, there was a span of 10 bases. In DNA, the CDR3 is TGTGCCAGCAGCTCACAGGTGGTTTCACCCCTCCACTTT. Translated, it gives CASSSQVVSPLHF.